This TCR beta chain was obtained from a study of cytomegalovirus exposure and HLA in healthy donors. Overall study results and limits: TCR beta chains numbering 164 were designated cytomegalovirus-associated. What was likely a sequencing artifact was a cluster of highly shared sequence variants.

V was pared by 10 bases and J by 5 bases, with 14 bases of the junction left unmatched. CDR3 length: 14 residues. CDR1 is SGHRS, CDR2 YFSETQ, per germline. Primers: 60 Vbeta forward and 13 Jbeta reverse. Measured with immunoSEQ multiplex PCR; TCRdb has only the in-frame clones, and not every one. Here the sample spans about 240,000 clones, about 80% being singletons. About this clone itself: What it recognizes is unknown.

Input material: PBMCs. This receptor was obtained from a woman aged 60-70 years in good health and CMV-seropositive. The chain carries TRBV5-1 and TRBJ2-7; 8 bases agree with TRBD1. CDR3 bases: TGCGCCGGACCCACCGGGACAGGCCACAACGAGCAGTACTTC. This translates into CAGPTGTGHNEQYF. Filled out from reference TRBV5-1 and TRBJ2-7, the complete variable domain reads KAGVTQTPRYLIKTRGQQVTLSCSPISGHRSVSWYQQTPGQGLQFLFEYFSETQRNKGNFPGRFSGRQFSNSRSEMNVSTLELGDSALYLCAGPTGTGHNEQYFGPGTRLTVT.